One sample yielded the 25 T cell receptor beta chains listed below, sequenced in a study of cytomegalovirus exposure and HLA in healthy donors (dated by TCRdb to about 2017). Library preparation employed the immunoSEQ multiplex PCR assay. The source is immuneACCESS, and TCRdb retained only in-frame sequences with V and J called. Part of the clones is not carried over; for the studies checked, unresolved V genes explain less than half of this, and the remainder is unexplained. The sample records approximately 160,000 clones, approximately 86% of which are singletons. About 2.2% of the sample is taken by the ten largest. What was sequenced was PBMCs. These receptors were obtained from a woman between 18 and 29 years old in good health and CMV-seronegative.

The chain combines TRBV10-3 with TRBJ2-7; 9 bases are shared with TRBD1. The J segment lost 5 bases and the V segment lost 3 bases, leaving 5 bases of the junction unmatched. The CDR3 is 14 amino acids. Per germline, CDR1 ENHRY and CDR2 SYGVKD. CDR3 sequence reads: CAISDQGTGHEQYF. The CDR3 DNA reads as TGTGCCATCAGTGATCAAGGGACAGGGCACGAGCAGTACTTC.

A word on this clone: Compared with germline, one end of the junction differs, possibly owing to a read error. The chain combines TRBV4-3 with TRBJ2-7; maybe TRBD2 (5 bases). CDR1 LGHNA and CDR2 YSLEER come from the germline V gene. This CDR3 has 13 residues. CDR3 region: CASSQERPYEQYF. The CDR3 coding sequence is TGCGCCAGCAGTCAAGAGCGGCCTTACGAGCAGTACTTC.

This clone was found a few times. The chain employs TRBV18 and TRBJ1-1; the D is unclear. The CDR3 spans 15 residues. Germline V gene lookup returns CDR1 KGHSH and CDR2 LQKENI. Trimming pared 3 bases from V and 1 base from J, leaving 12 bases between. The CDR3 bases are TGTGCCAGCTCACCCGCGGGAGTTTCGAACACTGAAGCTTTCTTT. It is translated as CASSPAGVSNTEAFF.

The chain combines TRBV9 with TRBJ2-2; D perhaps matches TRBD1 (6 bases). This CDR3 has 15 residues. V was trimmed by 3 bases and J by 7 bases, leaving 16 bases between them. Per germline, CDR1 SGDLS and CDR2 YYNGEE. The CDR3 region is CASSAPQGWNGELFF. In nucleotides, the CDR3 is TGTGCCAGCAGCGCCCCCCAGGGGTGGAACGGGGAGCTGTTTTTT. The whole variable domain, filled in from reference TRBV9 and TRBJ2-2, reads DSGVTQTPKHLITATGQRVTLRCSPRSGDLSVYWYQQSLDQGLQFLIQYYNGEERAKGNILERFSAQQFPDLHSELNLSSLELGDSALYFCASSAPQGWNGELFFGEGSRLTVL.

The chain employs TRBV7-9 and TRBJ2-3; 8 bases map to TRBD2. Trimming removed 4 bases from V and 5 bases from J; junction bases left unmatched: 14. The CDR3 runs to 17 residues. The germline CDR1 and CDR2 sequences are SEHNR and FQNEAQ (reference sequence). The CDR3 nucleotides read TGTGCCAGCAGCTCCCCCTCGGGCGGGGGGCAAGGAGATACGCAGTATTTT. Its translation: CASSSPSGGGQGDTQYF.

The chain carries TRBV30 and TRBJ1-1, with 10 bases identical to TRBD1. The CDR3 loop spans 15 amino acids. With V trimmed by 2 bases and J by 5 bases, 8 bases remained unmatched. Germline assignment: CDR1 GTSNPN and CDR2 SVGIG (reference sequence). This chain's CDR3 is CAWSPGQGWVTEAFF. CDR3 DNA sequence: TGTGCCTGGAGTCCGGGACAGGGGTGGGTAACTGAAGCTTTCTTT. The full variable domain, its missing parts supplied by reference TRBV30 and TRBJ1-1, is SQTIHQWPATLVQPVGSPLSLECTVEGTSNPNLYWYRQAAGRGLQLLFYSVGIGQISSEVPQNLSASRPQDRQFILSSKKLLLSDSGFYLCAWSPGQGWVTEAFFGQGTRLTVV.

DNA for the CDR3: TGTGCCAGTAACCAACAGGGCAAGTCCGGGGAGCTGTTTTTT. Its protein is CASNQQGKSGELFF. The chain recombines TRBV19 with TRBJ2-2; TRBD1 might be the D (6 bases). The germline CDR1 and CDR2 sequences are LNHDA and SQIVND (reference sequence). This CDR3 comprises 14 residues. The V end lost 7 bases, the J end lost 6 bases, and 15 bases lay between the germline ends.

This CDR3 reads CASSIKGGNQPQHF. The CDR3 DNA sequence: TGTGCCAGTAGTATAAAAGGAGGGAACCAGCCCCAGCATTTT. The chain has TRBV19 and TRBJ1-5; no definite D call. V lost 2 bases and J lost 7, with 12 bases in between. The CDR3 has 14 amino acids. Germline assignment: CDR1 LNHDA and CDR2 SQIVND (reference sequence). Supplemented by reference TRBV19 and TRBJ1-5, the full variable domain reads DGGITQSPKYLFRKEGQNVTLSCEQNLNHDAMYWYRQDPGQGLRLIYYSQIVNDFQKGDIAEGYSVSREKKESFPLTVTSAQKNPTAFYLCASSIKGGNQPQHFGDGTRLSIL.

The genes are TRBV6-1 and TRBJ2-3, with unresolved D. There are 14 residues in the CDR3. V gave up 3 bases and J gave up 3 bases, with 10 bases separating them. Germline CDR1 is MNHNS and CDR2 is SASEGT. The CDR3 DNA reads TGTGCCAGCAGTGATTCAGGCCCTACAGATACGCAGTATTTT. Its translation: CASSDSGPTDTQYF.

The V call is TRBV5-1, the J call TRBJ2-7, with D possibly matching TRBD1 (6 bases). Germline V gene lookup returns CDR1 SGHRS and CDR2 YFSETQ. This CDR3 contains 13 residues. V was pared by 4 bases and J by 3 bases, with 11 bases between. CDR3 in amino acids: CASSLRDNYEQYF. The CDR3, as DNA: TGCGCCAGCAGCCTACGGGACAACTACGAGCAGTACTTC.

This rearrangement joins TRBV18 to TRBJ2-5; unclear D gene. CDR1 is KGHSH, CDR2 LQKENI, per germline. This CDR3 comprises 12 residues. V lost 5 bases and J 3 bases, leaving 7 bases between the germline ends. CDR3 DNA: TGTGCCAGCTCAATTGGAGAAGAGACCCAGTACTTC. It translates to CASSIGEETQYF.

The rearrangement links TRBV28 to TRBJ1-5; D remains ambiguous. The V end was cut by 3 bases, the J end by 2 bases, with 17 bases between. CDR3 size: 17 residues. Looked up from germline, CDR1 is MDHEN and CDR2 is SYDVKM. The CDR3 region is CASSFGEGLPRNQPQHF. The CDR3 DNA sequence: TGTGCCAGCAGTTTTGGCGAGGGCCTTCCCCGCAATCAGCCCCAGCATTTT. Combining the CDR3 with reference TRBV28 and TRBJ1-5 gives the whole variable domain DVKVTQSSRYLVKRTGEKVFLECVQDMDHENMFWYRQDPGLGLRLIYFSYDVKMKEKGDIPEGYSVSREKKERFSLILESASTNQTSMYLCASSFGEGLPRNQPQHFGDGTRLSIL.

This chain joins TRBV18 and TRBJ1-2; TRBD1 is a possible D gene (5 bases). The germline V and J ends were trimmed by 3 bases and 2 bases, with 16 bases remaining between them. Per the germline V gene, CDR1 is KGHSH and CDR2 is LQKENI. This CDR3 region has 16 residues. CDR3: CASSPTMDTQNYGYTF. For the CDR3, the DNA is TGTGCCAGCTCACCTACCATGGACACTCAAAACTATGGCTACACCTTC.

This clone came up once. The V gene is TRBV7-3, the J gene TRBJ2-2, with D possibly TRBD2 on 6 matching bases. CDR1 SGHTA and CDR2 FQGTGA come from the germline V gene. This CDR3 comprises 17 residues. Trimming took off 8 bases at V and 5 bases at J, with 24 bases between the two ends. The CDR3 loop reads CASSPTIVQGLTGELFF. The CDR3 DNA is TGTGCCAGCTCCCCAACGATAGTTCAGGGACTGACCGGGGAGCTGTTTTTT.

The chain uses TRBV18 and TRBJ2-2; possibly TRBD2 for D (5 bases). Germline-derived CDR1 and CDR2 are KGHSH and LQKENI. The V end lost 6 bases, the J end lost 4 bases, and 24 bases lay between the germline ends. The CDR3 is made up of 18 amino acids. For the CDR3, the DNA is TGTGCCAGCTCGCCCTTGGAGGTAGCCACCTTCCTCACCGGGGAGCTGTTTTTT. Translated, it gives CASSPLEVATFLTGELFF. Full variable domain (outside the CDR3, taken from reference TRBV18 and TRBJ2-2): NAGVMQNPRHLVRRRGQEARLRCSPMKGHSHVYWYRQLPEEGLKFMVYLQKENIIDESGMPKERFSAEFPKEGPSILRIQQVVRGDSAAYFCASSPLEVATFLTGELFFGEGSRLTVL.

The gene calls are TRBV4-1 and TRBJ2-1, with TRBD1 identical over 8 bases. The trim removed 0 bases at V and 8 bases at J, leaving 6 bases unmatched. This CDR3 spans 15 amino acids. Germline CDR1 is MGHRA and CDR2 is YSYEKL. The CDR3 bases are TGCGCCAGCAGCCAAGATGGACAGGGTCTGGATGAGCAGTTCTTC. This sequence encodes CASSQDGQGLDEQFF.

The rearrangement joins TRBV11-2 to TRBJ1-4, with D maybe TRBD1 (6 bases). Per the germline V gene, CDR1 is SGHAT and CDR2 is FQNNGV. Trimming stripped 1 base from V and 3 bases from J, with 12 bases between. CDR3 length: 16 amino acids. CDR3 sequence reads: CASSLVRGQPNEKLFF. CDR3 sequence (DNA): TGTGCCAGCAGCTTAGTACGCGGACAGCCTAATGAAAAACTGTTTTTT.

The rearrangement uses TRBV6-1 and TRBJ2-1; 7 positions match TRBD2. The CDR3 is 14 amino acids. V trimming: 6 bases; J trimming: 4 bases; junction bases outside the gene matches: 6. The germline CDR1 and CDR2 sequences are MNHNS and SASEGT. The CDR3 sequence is CASSMKRGYNEQFF. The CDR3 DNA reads TGTGCCAGCAGCATGAAGCGGGGTTACAATGAGCAGTTCTTC.

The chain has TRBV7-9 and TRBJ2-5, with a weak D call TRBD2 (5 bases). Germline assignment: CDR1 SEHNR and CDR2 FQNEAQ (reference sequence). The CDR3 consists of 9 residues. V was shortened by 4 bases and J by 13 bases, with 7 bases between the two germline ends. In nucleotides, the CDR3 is TGTGCCAGCAGCTCCCGGGGGTACTTC. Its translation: CASSSRGYF.

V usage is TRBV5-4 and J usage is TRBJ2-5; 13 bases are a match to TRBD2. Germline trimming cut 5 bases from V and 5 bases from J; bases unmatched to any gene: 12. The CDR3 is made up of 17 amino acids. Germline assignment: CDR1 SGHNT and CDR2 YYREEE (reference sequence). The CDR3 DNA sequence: TGTGCCAGCAGTTTCGGACTAGCGGGAGAAGTCCAGGAGACCCAGTACTTC. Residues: CASSFGLAGEVQETQYF.

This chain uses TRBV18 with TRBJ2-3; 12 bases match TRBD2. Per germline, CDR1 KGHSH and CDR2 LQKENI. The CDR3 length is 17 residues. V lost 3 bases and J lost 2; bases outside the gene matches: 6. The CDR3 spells CASSPRLAGDNTDTQYF. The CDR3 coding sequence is TGTGCCAGCTCACCTCGACTAGCGGGGGATAACACAGATACGCAGTATTTT. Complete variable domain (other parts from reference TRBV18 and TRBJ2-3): NAGVMQNPRHLVRRRGQEARLRCSPMKGHSHVYWYRQLPEEGLKFMVYLQKENIIDESGMPKERFSAEFPKEGPSILRIQQVVRGDSAAYFCASSPRLAGDNTDTQYFGPGTRLTVL.

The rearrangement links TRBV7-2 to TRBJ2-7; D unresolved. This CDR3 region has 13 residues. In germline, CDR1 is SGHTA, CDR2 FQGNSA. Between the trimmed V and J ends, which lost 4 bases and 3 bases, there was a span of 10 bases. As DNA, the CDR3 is TGTGCCAGCAGCTCGCACTCGAACTACGAGCAGTACTTC. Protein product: CASSSHSNYEQYF. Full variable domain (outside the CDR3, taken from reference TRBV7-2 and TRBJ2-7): GAGVSQSPSNKVTEKGKDVELRCDPISGHTALYWYRQSLGQGLEFLIYFQGNSAPDKSGLPSDRFSAERTGGSVSTLTIQRTQQEDSAVYLCASSSHSNYEQYFGPGTRLTVT.

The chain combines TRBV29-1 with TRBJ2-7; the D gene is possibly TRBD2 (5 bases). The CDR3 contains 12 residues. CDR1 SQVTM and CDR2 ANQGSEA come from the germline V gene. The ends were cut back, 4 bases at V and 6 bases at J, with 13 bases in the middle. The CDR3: CSVVSGGREQYF. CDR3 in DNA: TGCAGCGTTGTCTCTGGCGGGCGCGAGCAGTACTTC.

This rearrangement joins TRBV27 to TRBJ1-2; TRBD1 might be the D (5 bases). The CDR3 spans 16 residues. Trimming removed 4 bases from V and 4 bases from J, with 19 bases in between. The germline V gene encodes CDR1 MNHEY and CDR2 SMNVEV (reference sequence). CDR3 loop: CASSSSYGGVSYGYTF. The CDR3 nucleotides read TGTGCCAGCAGTTCGTCCTACGGGGGAGTTTCCTATGGCTACACCTTC.

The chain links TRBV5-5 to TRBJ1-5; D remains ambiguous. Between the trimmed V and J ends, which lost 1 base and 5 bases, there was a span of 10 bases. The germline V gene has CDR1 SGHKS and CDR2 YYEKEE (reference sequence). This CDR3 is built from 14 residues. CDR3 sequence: CASSLQVRDQPQHF. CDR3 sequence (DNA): TGTGCCAGCAGCTTGCAGGTCCGCGATCAGCCCCAGCATTTT.